The 4 T cell receptor beta chains reported below all come from one sample, sequenced in a study of blood T cells in healthy people across ages. Alongside a J-beta primer mix, a sample-barcoded 5' primer served in a second PCR lasting about 7 to 11 cycles. TCRdb redid the calling of the 5' RACE reads with MiXCR, one entry per CDR3 protein. The data show roughly 1,000,000 distinct CDR3 sequences, with 20% to 25% seen just once and 0.65% to 0.95% held by the top ten. This sample also belongs to another study, concerning T cells of mothers and their children.

Sequencing input: blood. These receptors originate from a girl aged 2 to 10 in good health.

The chain joins TRBV6-5 to TRBJ2-1; perhaps TRBD2 as D (6 bases). CDR1 is MNHEY and CDR2 is SVGAGI in the germline V gene. CDR3 length equals 13 residues. V shed 3 bases and J shed 5 bases, with 8 bases lying between them. CDR3 region: CASSYGGNNEQFF. The CDR3 bases are TGTGCCAGCAGTTATGGGGGGAACAATGAGCAGTTCTTC.

A few counts support this clonotype. CDR3 in amino acids: CASTVGPDSYEQYF. The CDR3 DNA is TGTGCCAGCACCGTCGGCCCAGACTCCTACGAGCAGTACTTC. The rearrangement joins TRBV7-2 to TRBJ2-7; D unclear. Germline V CDR1 and CDR2: SGHTA, FQGNSA. The CDR3 length is 14 residues. The V and J ends lost 7 bases and 0 bases respectively, with 13 bases between them.

The V and J genes are TRBV10-3 and TRBJ1-1; TRBD1 might be the D (5 bases). The CDR3 totals 15 residues. Trimming stripped 6 bases from V and 3 bases from J, with 17 bases between. Germline loops: CDR1 ENHRY, CDR2 SYGVKD. CDR3 amino acids: CAIRPPGWGDTEAFF. CDR3 DNA: TGTGCCATCAGGCCGCCGGGATGGGGGGACACTGAAGCTTTCTTT.

This clonotype was seen a few times. V usage is TRBV28 and J usage is TRBJ1-2; the D gene is possibly TRBD1 (5 bases). The CDR3 consists of 18 residues. Looked up from germline, CDR1 is MDHEN and CDR2 is SYDVKM. V lost 1 base to trimming and J lost 8 bases, with 26 bases between them. In DNA, the CDR3 is TGTGCCAGCAGTTTATCCGGCAGGGTCATTTGGAATATGAGGGGCTACACCTTC. This translates into CASSLSGRVIWNMRGYTF.